This TCR beta chain was retrieved from a study of blood T cells in healthy people across ages (dated by TCRdb to about 2015). With regard to the full study: In model experiments, template switching captured about one uniquely barcoded TCR beta cDNA molecule for every two T cells. Age-related changes in TCR beta repertoire diversity were measured in the study by deep sequencing normalized with unique cDNA molecular identifiers. The donors were split into four age groups: young (average about 16 years), middle-aged (about 40), aged (roughly 60) and long-lived (approximately 89). Donors of different ages were randomly distributed across sequencing lanes to avoid experimental bias. Using the same blood draw, the study looked at two additional independent replicas of 1 million unique cDNA reads for two donors, one aged 18 to 30 and the other aged 80 or older. Results the study describes overall, beyond this receptor: Observed TCR beta diversity per million T cells fell roughly linearly with age, and a significant reduction was already apparent by age approximately 40. Donor CMV infection status was unknown, potentially confounding age-related changes in expanded clonotypes. Conclusive comparison of naive and antigen-experienced compartments was prevented by the profiling of bulk unsorted PBMCs. There was a strong correlation between observed TCR beta diversity and the percentage of naive T cells measured by flow cytometry. Estimates of total diversity from one million sequenced T cells were regarded as lower bounds and underestimates. Compared with the aged group, the long-lived group had more naive CD4+ T cells, fewer expanded clones and increased TCR diversity, suggesting age selection.

This clonotype has more than one count but fewer than ten. Its cognate antigen has yet to be identified. No much larger clone is present one base from it, and per-base qualities are unavailable. Libraries were constructed by 5' RACE. Sequenced using an Illumina HiSeq 2500. A second roughly 6 to 12 cycle PCR used a sample-barcoded 5' primer and a J-beta primer mix. A template-switch 5' adaptor carrying 12 random nucleotides introduced a unique molecular identifier onto each TCR beta cDNA molecule. At least 3 million CDR3-containing paired-end reads were obtained from each sample. First-strand cDNA was synthesized from all RNA with the Mint cDNA synthesis kit, primed by a TRBC-specific oligonucleotide. After uracil-DNA glycosylase treatment, a first 18-cycle PCR used universal primers M1SS and BC2_uni_R on all cDNA. Regarding the original processing steps: For normalization, 1 million high-quality reads, each with a distinct molecular identifier, were randomly selected from each sample. Instead of being binned into consensus sequences, reads with shared molecular identifiers were discarded. CDR3 identification, clonotype clustering and error correction used MiTCR with a Q25 quality threshold and the strictest error-elimination algorithm. Lower-bound total TCR beta diversity was estimated with a nonparametric unseen species model using Euler transformation. TCRdb handled the public reads itself, with Q25 trimming in fastp and clone calling in MiXCR, and kept productive beta chains. When rows share a CDR3 protein, they turn into one entry using the most common DNA and genes. TCRdb's processing, not the study's, gives the V and J calls here. The sample yields about 580,000 distinct CDR3 sequences; about 45% were counted once. The biggest ten clones account for about 22% of the sample.

The donors were some 39 Caucasian individuals from Russia, aged 6 to 90 years, who were systemically healthy. About 9.1 milliliters of peripheral blood were collected from each donor into EDTA-treated Vacutainer tubes. PBMCs were isolated by Ficoll-Paque density-gradient centrifugation, with at least 7 million obtained per sample. Total RNA, at least 5.5 micrograms per sample, was extracted from PBMCs with Trizol reagent. For every donor, an aliquot of PBMCs went through flow cytometry to measure the percentages of naive CD45RAhigh/CD27high T cells. Taken from cysteine to phenylalanine, the CDR3 has 14 residues. The DNA shown is the 42-base CDR3, in frame from base 1. The trim is 6 bases for V and 9 bases for J, with a gap of 19 bases between the germline ends. The germline V gene sets CDR1 to SNHLY and CDR2 to FYNNEI.

The chain uses TRBV2 and TRBJ2-3; the D gene is possibly TRBD1 or TRBD2, each agreeing over 5 bases. The TCR comes from a man older than 75 in good health. Sequencing was done on a sample of blood. The DNA sequence is given as TGTGCCAGCAGGCAGGGACCCCGGGGCGAAACGCAGTATTTT. Its protein reads: CASRQGPRGETQYF.